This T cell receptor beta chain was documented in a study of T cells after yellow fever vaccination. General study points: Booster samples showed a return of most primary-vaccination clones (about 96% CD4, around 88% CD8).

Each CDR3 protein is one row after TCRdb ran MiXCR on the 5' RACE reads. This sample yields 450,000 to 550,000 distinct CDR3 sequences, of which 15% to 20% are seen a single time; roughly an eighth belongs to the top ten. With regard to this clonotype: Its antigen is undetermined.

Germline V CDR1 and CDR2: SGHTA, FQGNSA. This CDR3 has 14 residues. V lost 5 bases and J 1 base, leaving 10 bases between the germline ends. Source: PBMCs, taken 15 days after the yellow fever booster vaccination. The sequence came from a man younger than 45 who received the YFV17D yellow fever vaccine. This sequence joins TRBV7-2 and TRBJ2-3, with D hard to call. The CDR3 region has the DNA TGTGCCAGCAGCCATTTGGAAGGCACAGATACGCAGTATTTT. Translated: CASSHLEGTDTQYF. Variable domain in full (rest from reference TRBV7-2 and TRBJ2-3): GAGVSQSPSNKVTEKGKDVELRCDPISGHTALYWYRQSLGQGLEFLIYFQGNSAPDKSGLPSDRFSAERTGGSVSTLTIQRTQQEDSAVYLCASSHLEGTDTQYFGPGTRLTVL.